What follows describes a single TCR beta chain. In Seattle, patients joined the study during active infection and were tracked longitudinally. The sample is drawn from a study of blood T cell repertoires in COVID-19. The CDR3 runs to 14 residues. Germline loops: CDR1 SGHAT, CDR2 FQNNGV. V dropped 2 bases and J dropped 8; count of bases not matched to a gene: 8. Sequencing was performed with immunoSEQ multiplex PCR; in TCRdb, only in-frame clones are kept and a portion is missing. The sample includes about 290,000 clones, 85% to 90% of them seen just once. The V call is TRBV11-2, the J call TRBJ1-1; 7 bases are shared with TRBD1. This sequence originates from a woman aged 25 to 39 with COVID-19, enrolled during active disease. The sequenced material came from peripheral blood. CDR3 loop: CASSLRRQGNEAFF. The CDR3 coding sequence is TGTGCCAGCAGCTTAAGGCGACAGGGAAACGAAGCTTTCTTT.